This T cell receptor (beta chain) originates from a study of regulatory T cells in long-lasting Graves disease. Time point in this sample: newly diagnosed GD, antithyroid drugs for less than 3 months. PBMC-derived RNA was used for the TCR library. Germline-derived CDR1 and CDR2 are MDHEN and SYDVKM. The length of the CDR3 is 17 residues. Trimming removed 7 bases from V and 2 bases from J, with 21 bases in between. Arm-PCR of CDR3 regions and iRepertoire HTBI primers were the basis on which TCR beta libraries were built. From the multiplex PCR reads, TCRdb called clonotypes with MiXCR, one entry per CDR3 protein. Of 600,000 to 650,000 distinct CDR3 sequences in the sample, roughly 15% were seen once. Whole-study results and caveats: Study was limited to peripheral blood, excluding thyroid tissue.

This clonotype was detected ten times or more. Its antigen is not identified. These data also formed part of another study, on T cells in Graves' hyperthyroidism and ophthalmopathy. That source reports: When the TCR CDR3 underwent first-round RT-PCR, the HTBI primer set was used. In simple terms, a model built on 13 V-J features told ophthalmopathy apart from stable hyperthyroidism.

The source material was peripheral blood mononuclear cells (PBMCs), sampled at new diagnosis, from a patient treated with antithyroid drugs. The chain has TRBV28 and TRBJ2-1; D possibly corresponds to TRBD2 (5 bases). The sequence was obtained from a woman aged 25 to 39 with Graves disease. The CDR3 DNA reads TGTGCCAGCAACCCCCACGCCGAGGGCTGGACCTACAATGAGCAGTTCTTC. Translating gives CASNPHAEGWTYNEQFF.